This T cell receptor (beta chain) was profiled in a study of blood T cell repertoires in COVID-19. For the study at large: Acute and convalescent COVID-19 samples came from the United States, Italy and Spain. In each case, the material was cDNA or gDNA derived from T cells, B-cell-depleted T cells, or PBMCs.

This CDR3 is built from 15 residues. Germline CDR1 is MDHEN and CDR2 is SYDVKM. V was clipped by 5 bases and J by 3 bases; unmatched bases: 9. In the original analysis: Counts of nucleated cells, estimated from reference gene primer amplification, were obtained. The assay was immunoSEQ multiplex PCR, and TCRdb's table has in-frame clones only and misses some. The V and J calls and the clone size are those of that table, but D and trimming were determined from the DNA. The table includes around 60,000 clones, just over 85% detected once. The chain uses TRBV28 and TRBJ2-7, with 8 nucleotides matching TRBD1. This clonotype originated in a woman aged 80 or over with acute or convalescent COVID-19. The sequencing input was peripheral blood. CDR3 DNA: TGTGCCAGCAGTCCTAGGGGGACAGGTATCTACGAGCAGTACTTC. Translation: CASSPRGTGIYEQYF.